Reported below is one T cell receptor beta chain. Antigen unknown. The data are from a study of OX40 agonist ivuxolimab in advanced cancers. TCRdb's table, derived via immunoSEQ multiplex PCR, lists solely in-frame clones and lacks some. The data show 30,000 to 40,000 clones, more than 75% seen once. Blood specimens came from baseline, cycle 4 day 1, and cycle 7 day 1. The germline CDR1 and CDR2 sequences are SQVTM and ANQGSEA. J gave up 5 bases and V 6 bases, and 6 bases lay outside the gene matches. This CDR3 is 12 amino acids long. Whole-study results and caveats: Individuals who were partial responders at 0.1-3.0 mg/kg had clonal expansion that ranked among the lowest. Dose levels from 0.1 to 3.0 mg/kg saw CD4+ and CD8+ blood T cells expand clonally by week 6.

The TCR sequence derives from an adult with an advanced solid tumor such as melanoma, head and neck, liver or kidney cancer. The chain is built from TRBV29-1 and TRBJ2-5, with TRBD1 matching 7 bases. This sample comprised CD4+ or CD8+ T cells sorted from blood, obtained in a trial of the OX40 agonist ivuxolimab. The CDR3 coding sequence is TGCAGCGTAGACAGGGTTAGGGAGACCCAGTACTTC. Amino acids: CSVDRVRETQYF.